The entry below describes one TCR beta chain. As yet, its antigen is unknown. This sample was taken from a study of T cell responses to AZD1222 COVID-19 vaccine. Measured with immunoSEQ multiplex PCR; TCRdb has only the in-frame clones, and not every one. The repertoire holds 100,000 to 150,000 clones, with roughly 92% as singletons. Regarding the study as a whole: The reported proportion of spike-specific TCRs targeting unmutated variant regions was nearly half.

The CDR3 length is 12 residues. Germline V CDR1 and CDR2: SGHTA, FQGNSA. V was clipped by 8 bases and J by 4 bases, with 9 bases between them. This chain links TRBV7-2 with TRBJ1-3, with D maybe TRBD1 (5 bases). Here the sequenced sample was peripheral blood, taken on day 0 of AZD1222 vaccination. The receptor was derived from an adult in good health. CDR3 residues: CASRDLGNTIYF. As DNA, the CDR3 is TGTGCCAGCCGGGACCTCGGAAACACCATATATTTT. Full variable domain (missing parts from reference TRBV7-2 and TRBJ1-3): GAGVSQSPSNKVTEKGKDVELRCDPISGHTALYWYRQSLGQGLEFLIYFQGNSAPDKSGLPSDRFSAERTGGSVSTLTIQRTQQEDSAVYLCASRDLGNTIYFGEGSWLTVV.